The 19 T cell receptor beta chains below all came from one sample that was sequenced in a study of CD8+ T cells in alopecia areata. Sequencing relied on a cDNA template that was reverse transcribed from extracted RNA. Libraries were prepared by immunoSEQ multiplex PCR; TCRdb keeps only in-frame clonotypes and omits some of them. The table shows 200,000 to 250,000 clones, with 50% to 70% occurring only once. The specimen comprised CD4+ T cells sorted from blood, sampled at week 0. The receptors shown here come from a human donor with alopecia areata.

V usage is TRBV7-9 and J usage is TRBJ1-2; TRBD1 matches 10 bases. Germline V CDR1 and CDR2: SEHNR, FQNEAQ (reference sequence). The V gene end was trimmed by 5 bases and the J gene end by 3 bases; junction bases not matched to a gene: 3. The CDR3 runs 14 residues. CDR3 in DNA: TGTGCCAGCAGCCCCGGGACAGGGGACTATGGCTACACCTTC. This encodes CASSPGTGDYGYTF.

The chain combines TRBV30 with TRBJ2-2; 9 bases line up with TRBD2. This CDR3 contains 15 residues. The V segment lost 4 bases and the J segment 5 bases; nucleotides outside the gene matches: 8. Germline lookup yields CDR1 GTSNPN and CDR2 SVGIG (reference sequence). Here the CDR3 reads CAWTGLAGLTGELFF. DNA of the CDR3: TGTGCCTGGACGGGTCTAGCGGGATTGACCGGGGAGCTGTTTTTT.

This clone was detected once. V usage is TRBV29-1 and J usage is TRBJ1-5; a possible D gene is TRBD1 (5 bases). From germline, CDR1 is SQVTM and CDR2 ANQGSEA. This CDR3 has 16 amino acids. Trimming took off 4 bases at V and 0 bases at J, with 16 bases between the two ends. The CDR3 sequence: CSVGGPGTDSNQPQHF. In nucleotides, the CDR3 is TGCAGCGTTGGAGGACCCGGGACGGATAGCAATCAGCCCCAGCATTTT.

The CDR3 nucleotides read TGCGCCAGCAGCTTGGGTGGATTAGACACTGAAGCTTTCTTT. Translating it yields CASSLGGLDTEAFF. The rearrangement uses TRBV5-1 and TRBJ1-1, with D hard to call. Trimming removed 0 bases from V and 3 bases from J, with 9 bases in between. Germline CDR1 is SGHRS and CDR2 is YFSETQ. The length of the CDR3 is 14 residues.

V is TRBV2 and J is TRBJ2-5; D uncertain. Germline V lookup: CDR1 SNHLY, CDR2 FYNNEI. The V and J ends lost 7 bases and 2 bases respectively, with 8 bases between them. The CDR3 is 12 amino acids. This chain's CDR3 is CASTGLQETQYF. CDR3 sequence (DNA): TGTGCCAGCACCGGGCTTCAAGAGACCCAGTACTTC.

V usage is TRBV29-1 and J usage is TRBJ1-2; possible D gene TRBD1, 5 bases. V was shortened by 2 bases and J by 2 bases, with 15 bases between the two germline ends. Germline V gene sequence: CDR1 SQVTM, CDR2 ANQGSEA. This CDR3 spans 15 amino acids. CDR3 sequence reads: CSVETTGGGNYGYTF. The CDR3, as DNA: TGCAGCGTTGAAACCACGGGTGGGGGGAACTATGGCTACACCTTC.

This clone was detected ten times or more. The chain has TRBV6-1 and TRBJ2-7; 10 positions match TRBD1. The junction had 8 bases not matched to a gene; V was cut back by 7 bases and J by 2 bases. This CDR3 region has 15 residues. Germline V gene lookup returns CDR1 MNHNS and CDR2 SASEGT. CDR3 nucleotide sequence: TGTGCCAGCAAGGATCTGGGACAGGGGACCTACGAGCAGTACTTC. Translation: CASKDLGQGTYEQYF.

The chain is built from TRBV10-3 and TRBJ1-1, with TRBD1 as a possible D gene (6 bases). CDR1 and CDR2 from the germline V gene are ENHRY and SYGVKD. Trimming took off 6 bases at V and 11 bases at J, with 19 bases between the two ends. The CDR3 has 13 amino acids. CDR3 nucleotide sequence: TGTGCCATCAGCCGGGACACCAAGGTAGCGGCTTTCTTT. This codes for CAISRDTKVAAFF.

This chain connects TRBV29-1 to TRBJ1-1; D gene unclear. The germline V gene has CDR1 SQVTM and CDR2 ANQGSEA. Between the trimmed V and J ends, which lost 2 bases and 0 bases, there was a span of 4 bases. The length of the CDR3 is 12 residues. The CDR3 region is CSVEKVNTEAFF. CDR3 DNA sequence: TGCAGCGTTGAAAAGGTGAACACTGAAGCTTTCTTT.

The V gene is TRBV29-1, the J gene TRBJ2-7; 8 bases map to TRBD1. This CDR3 comprises 13 residues. CDR1 and CDR2 (germline): SQVTM, ANQGSEA. After removal of 6 bases from V and 5 bases from J, the junction contained 9 bases not matched to a gene. The CDR3 sequence is CSVEPTGANEQYF. In nucleotides, the CDR3 is TGCAGCGTAGAACCGACAGGGGCCAACGAGCAGTACTTC.

The table lists this clone with a few counts. This chain links TRBV19 with TRBJ2-7; 10 bases agree with TRBD2. V shed 4 bases, J shed 6 bases, and the junction held 6 bases outside the gene matches. From germline, CDR1 is LNHDA and CDR2 SQIVND (reference sequence). This CDR3 spans 14 amino acids. As DNA, the CDR3 is TGTGCCAGTAGTACTAGCGGGAGTTTCAGCGAGCAGTACTTC. Protein: CASSTSGSFSEQYF.

This chain links TRBV6-5 with TRBJ2-7; possibly TRBD1 for D (5 bases). The CDR3 runs 13 residues. Looked up from germline, CDR1 is MNHEY and CDR2 is SVGAGI. The germline V and J ends were trimmed by 4 bases and 9 bases, with 16 bases remaining between them. The CDR3, as DNA: TGTGCCAGCAGTTCCTCTAGGACATCGGGGCAGTACTTC. Translation gives CASSSSRTSGQYF.

The chain employs TRBV27 and TRBJ2-2, with 8 bases identical to TRBD2. CDR3 size: 15 residues. V dropped 7 bases and J dropped 5; count of bases not matched to a gene: 9. The germline gives CDR1 MNHEY, CDR2 SMNVEV (reference sequence). CDR3 nucleotide sequence: TGTGCCAGCAATCTACGACTAGCGCCAACCGGGGAGCTGTTTTTT. This encodes CASNLRLAPTGELFF.

The chain recombines TRBV14 with TRBJ2-3; 7 bases fit TRBD1. Germline assignment: CDR1 SGHDN and CDR2 FVKESK. This CDR3 has 15 residues. After removal of 3 bases from V and 4 bases from J, the junction contained 7 bases not matched to a gene. In DNA, the CDR3 is TGTGCCAGCAGCCAGCTAGGGGGCACCTCAGATACGCAGTATTTT. Its translation: CASSQLGGTSDTQYF.

This clone was seen a single time. The CDR3 DNA sequence: TGTGCCAGCAGCTTGGTAGGGTACACCGGGGAGCTGTTTTTT. Its translation is CASSLVGYTGELFF. V gene TRBV5-6 combines with J gene TRBJ2-2; D not certain. CDR3 length equals 14 residues. CDR1 SGHDT and CDR2 YYEEEE come from the germline V gene. The V end was cut by 0 bases, the J end by 3 bases, with 6 bases between. The full variable domain, completed using reference TRBV5-6 and TRBJ2-2, is DAGVTQSPTHLIKTRGQQVTLRCSPKSGHDTVSWYQQALGQGPQFIFQYYEEEERQRGNFPDRFSGHQFPNYSSELNVNALLLGDSALYLCASSLVGYTGELFFGEGSRLTVL.

This clone has more than one count but fewer than ten. The chain couples TRBV29-1 to TRBJ2-1; 10 bases agree with TRBD1. There are 14 residues in the CDR3. Germline V gene data show CDR1 as SQVTM and CDR2 as ANQGSEA. Trimming removed 3 bases from V and 6 bases from J; junction bases left unmatched: 5. CDR3 in amino acids: CSVEGQGIRNEQFF. CDR3 DNA sequence: TGCAGCGTTGAGGGACAGGGGATTCGCAATGAGCAGTTCTTC.

The rearrangement links TRBV9 to TRBJ2-5; no firm D call. The CDR3 sequence is 16 residues long. V dropped 0 bases and J dropped 1 base, with 13 bases sitting between them. In germline, CDR1 is SGDLS, CDR2 YYNGEE. The CDR3 DNA follows: TGTGCCAGCAGCGTAGGGGTTCGAACAGTCCAAGAGACCCAGTACTTC. Its protein product is CASSVGVRTVQETQYF.

The chain recombines TRBV7-2 with TRBJ2-3; D is perhaps TRBD1 (6 bases). The CDR3 sequence is 15 residues long. Per germline, CDR1 SGHTA and CDR2 FQGNSA. With 4 bases removed from V and 4 bases from J, the gap between germline ends came to 15 bases. The CDR3 DNA is TGTGCCAGCAGCTCCTTACAGGGAGTGGCAGATACGCAGTATTTT. This translates into CASSSLQGVADTQYF.

This clone was observed a handful of times. The V and J genes are TRBV14 and TRBJ1-1; D gene unclear. Trimming took off 2 bases at V and 4 bases at J, with 5 bases between the two ends. Germline loops: CDR1 SGHDN, CDR2 FVKESK. The CDR3 length is 12 residues. The CDR3 region has the DNA TGTGCCAGCAGCCAAACTGGCACTGAAGCTTTCTTT. Amino acid sequence: CASSQTGTEAFF.